The 2 T cell receptor beta chains presented below share a single source sample, sequenced in a study of cytomegalovirus exposure and HLA in healthy donors. Researchers ran the PCR with 60 Vbeta and 13 Jbeta primers. Using immunoSEQ multiplex PCR, the repertoire was profiled, and TCRdb retains in-frame clones only, with some absent. Of some 170,000 clones detected, about 80% appear once; the ten largest clones hold 2% to 2.5%. Sequencing input: PBMCs. The receptors originated from a woman aged 25 to 45 in good health and CMV-seronegative.

This chain joins TRBV7-8 and TRBJ1-4; possible D gene TRBD1, 5 bases. The V end lost 3 bases, the J end lost 5 bases, and 13 bases lay between the germline ends. CDR1 SGHVS and CDR2 FQNEAQ come from the germline V gene. The CDR3 consists of 15 residues. As DNA, the CDR3 is TGTGCCAGCAGCTTTTCTGCAGGGATGAATGAAAAACTGTTTTTT. Its translation is CASSFSAGMNEKLFF.

The rearrangement links TRBV27 to TRBJ2-7, with D perhaps TRBD1 (5 bases). V gave up 6 bases and J gave up 2 bases, with 17 bases separating them. CDR1 and CDR2 from the germline V gene are MNHEY and SMNVEV (reference sequence). The CDR3 loop spans 15 amino acids. CDR3 region: CASSPNIDSTYEQYF. The CDR3 DNA sequence: TGTGCCAGCAGCCCAAATATCGACAGCACCTACGAGCAGTACTTC.